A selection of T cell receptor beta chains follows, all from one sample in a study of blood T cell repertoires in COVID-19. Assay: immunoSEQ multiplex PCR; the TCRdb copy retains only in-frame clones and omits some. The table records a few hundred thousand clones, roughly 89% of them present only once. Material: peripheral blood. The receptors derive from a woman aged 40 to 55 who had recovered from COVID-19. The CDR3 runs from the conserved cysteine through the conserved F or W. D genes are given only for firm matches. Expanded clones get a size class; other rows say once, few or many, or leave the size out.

CASSLEGVNYNEKLFF	TGCGCCAGCAGCTTGGAGGGGGTTAACTATAATGAAAAACTGTTTTTT	NA	TRBJ1-4	TRBV5-1	NA
CASSLAGAPVGYTF	TGTGCCAGCAGCTTAGCTGGGGCCCCAGTTGGCTACACCTTC	NA	TRBJ1-2	TRBV7-9	NA
CASSEWTDTGELFF	TGCGCCAGCAGTGAGTGGACAGACACCGGGGAGCTGTTTTTT	NA	TRBJ2-2	TRBV10-1	few
CASRADRGRMNTEAFF	TGTGCCAGCAGGGCGGACAGGGGAAGGATGAACACTGAAGCTTTCTTT	TRBD1	TRBJ1-1	TRBV2	NA
CASGGEDRAYGYTF	TGTGCCAGCGGGGGCGAGGACAGGGCGTATGGCTACACCTTC	TRBD1	TRBJ1-2	TRBV2	once
CASSPEQGSGNTIYF	TGTGCCAGCTCACCGGAACAGGGCTCTGGAAACACCATATATTTT	NA	TRBJ1-3	TRBV18	NA
CASSREYQDTQYF	TGTGCCAGTAGTCGGGAGTATCAAGATACGCAGTATTTT	NA	TRBJ2-3	TRBV19	NA
CASSYGTHGGEKLFF	TGTGCCAGCAGTTACGGGACACACGGCGGCGAAAAACTGTTTTTT	NA	TRBJ1-4	TRBV6-5	NA
CASRQGWQETQYF	TGTGCCAGCAGGCAGGGATGGCAAGAGACCCAGTACTTC	NA	TRBJ2-5	TRBV6-5	NA
CASSGQLNQPQHF	TGTGCCAGCAGTGGGCAGCTCAATCAGCCCCAGCATTTT	NA	TRBJ1-5	TRBV12-3/TRBV12-4	NA
CATSETGVAETQYF	TGTGCCACCAGTGAAACAGGGGTCGCGGAGACCCAGTACTTC	TRBD1	TRBJ2-5	TRBV24-1	NA
CAWSPLGPLYTF	TGTGCCTGGAGCCCCCTAGGTCCGCTCTACACCTTC	NA	TRBJ1-2	TRBV30	NA
CASSRDYHEQYF	TGTGCCAGCTCAAGGGACTACCACGAGCAGTACTTC	TRBD2	TRBJ2-7	TRBV18	NA
CASSLVDRVSYGYTF	TGTGCCAGCAGCTTGGTGGACAGGGTGAGCTATGGCTACACCTTC	TRBD1	TRBJ1-2	TRBV5-6	NA
CASSVDPIRATDTQYF	TGTGCCAGCAGCGTAGATCCCATCAGGGCCACAGATACGCAGTATTTT	NA	TRBJ2-3	TRBV9	NA
CASSLDRGRLYSGANVLTF	TGTGCCAGCAGCCTCGACAGGGGGCGTCTCTACTCTGGGGCCAACGTCCTGACTTTC	TRBD1	TRBJ2-6	TRBV28	NA
CASSYSWGSGREDEQFF	TGTGCCAGCAGTTACTCCTGGGGTAGCGGGAGGGAGGATGAGCAGTTCTTC	TRBD2	TRBJ2-1	TRBV6-2/TRBV6-3	NA
CAWGRVGEAFF	TGTGCCTGGGGGAGGGTAGGTGAAGCTTTCTTT	NA	TRBJ1-1	TRBV30	NA
CASSGLEETQYF	TGTGCCAGCAGTGGACTAGAAGAGACCCAGTACTTC	TRBD2	TRBJ2-5	TRBV12-3/TRBV12-4	NA
CASSLDSLNIQYF	TGTGCCAGCAGCTTAGACTCCTTAAACATTCAGTACTTC	NA	TRBJ2-4	TRBV7-2	NA
CASSLSGVTEAFF	TGTGCCAGCAGTCTCTCAGGGGTGACTGAAGCTTTCTTT	NA	TRBJ1-1	TRBV28	NA
CASSLEAFQETQYF	TGTGCCAGCAGCTTGGAAGCTTTCCAAGAGACCCAGTACTTC	NA	TRBJ2-5	TRBV5-4	NA
CASRKPSGGTVDTQYF	TGCGCCAGCAGGAAACCTAGCGGGGGAACGGTAGATACGCAGTATTTT	TRBD2	TRBJ2-3	TRBV10-1	NA
CAILFFPVYNEQFF	TGTGCCATCCTTTTTTTCCCCGTCTACAATGAGCAGTTCTTC	NA	TRBJ2-1	TRBV10-3	NA
CASGPGGETQYF	TGTGCGTCCGGGCCCGGAGGAGAGACCCAGTACTTC	NA	TRBJ2-5	TRBV24-1	NA
CASMPGLAERVDTQYF	TGTGCCAGCATGCCGGGACTAGCGGAGCGGGTAGATACGCAGTATTTT	TRBD2	TRBJ2-3	TRBV13	once
CASSPGTMADTGELFF	TGCGCCAGCAGCCCAGGGACTATGGCGGACACCGGGGAGCTGTTTTTT	TRBD2	TRBJ2-2	TRBV5-1	NA